One sample yielded the 18 T cell receptor beta chains listed below, sequenced in a study of beta chain features in type 1 diabetes. The study reverse transcribed the entire isolated RNA, so it sequenced expressed TCRB transcripts. Profiling relied on immunoSEQ multiplex PCR, and the TCRdb table lists in-frame clones only, not all of them. The table shows around 290,000 clones, with 7.5% to 9.5% occurring only once. Material: central memory CD4+ T cells from blood. Receptor source: a woman aged 18 to 35 in good health.

The chain couples TRBV7-2 to TRBJ2-5; D uncertain. The CDR3 has 15 amino acids. V was clipped by 1 base and J by 3 bases, with 12 bases between them. The germline V gene has CDR1 SGHTA and CDR2 FQGNSA. This CDR3 is CASSLDLADKETQYF. CDR3 nucleotides: TGTGCCAGCAGCTTAGACTTGGCAGACAAAGAGACCCAGTACTTC.

The V call is TRBV12-5, the J call TRBJ2-1; D uncertain. Between the trimmed V and J ends, which lost 5 bases and 7 bases, there was a span of 18 bases. This CDR3 is 15 amino acids long. CDR1 is LGHNT and CDR2 is FRNRAP in the germline V gene. The CDR3 DNA follows: TGTGCTAGTGGTAGGACCGTTAGTATGGGGAATGAGCAGTTCTTC. Amino acids: CASGRTVSMGNEQFF.

This clone was found a few times. The chain is built from TRBV18 and TRBJ2-2, with TRBD1 matching 11 bases. CDR3 length equals 16 residues. V trimming: 3 bases; J trimming: 4 bases; junction bases outside the gene matches: 4. From germline, CDR1 is KGHSH and CDR2 LQKENI. For the CDR3, the DNA is TGTGCCAGCTCACCGCAAGGGACAGGGGGCACCGGGGAGCTGTTTTTT. Translation: CASSPQGTGGTGELFF.

J is TRBJ1-5 and V is TRBV7-6; 12 positions match TRBD1. This CDR3 region has 17 residues. Germline trimming cut 4 bases from V and 0 bases from J; bases unmatched to any gene: 4. Germline values: CDR1 SGHVS, CDR2 FNYEAQ. This CDR3 is CASSSGTGGISNQPQHF. CDR3 coding DNA: TGTGCCAGCAGCTCCGGGACAGGGGGCATTAGCAATCAGCCCCAGCATTTT.

The V call is TRBV5-1, the J call TRBJ2-7; possible D gene TRBD1, 5 bases. CDR1 and CDR2 from the germline V gene are SGHRS and YFSETQ. This CDR3 is built from 15 residues. The V gene lost 2 bases and the J gene lost 3 bases, with 15 bases spanning the gap. In nucleotides, the CDR3 is TGCGCCAGCAGCTTTACTGTGGGCAGGGACTACGAGCAGTACTTC. This encodes CASSFTVGRDYEQYF.

This clone has only a few counts. This chain connects TRBV6-5 to TRBJ1-2; 10 bases line up with TRBD1. Germline CDR1 MNHEY, CDR2 SVGAGI. CDR3 length: 15 residues. V was pared by 2 bases and J by 7 bases, with 7 bases of the junction left unmatched. CDR3 DNA sequence: TGTGCCAGCAGTTACACCGTTGGACAGGGGGGTGGCTACACCTTC. This translates into CASSYTVGQGGGYTF.

In this sample, this clone turned up a few times. The V call is TRBV4-2, the J call TRBJ1-2, with TRBD1 identical over 9 bases. Germline CDR1 is LGHNA and CDR2 is YNFKEQ. The CDR3 runs to 16 residues. With 0 bases clipped from V and 4 bases from J, the junction kept 6 bases outside the gene matches. The CDR3, as DNA: TGTGCCAGCAGCCAAGATAGGGACAGGGTCGGCTATGGCTACACCTTC. Translated, it gives CASSQDRDRVGYGYTF.

This clone was detected a few times. A much bigger clone sits one base away, suggesting this may be a read error. The chain uses TRBV10-3 and TRBJ2-4, with unresolved D. Trimming took 6 bases from V and 4 from J, leaving 7 bases between them. The CDR3 consists of 12 residues. Germline-derived CDR1 and CDR2 are ENHRY and SYGVKD. CDR3 DNA sequence: TGTGCCATCAGAGACGGAAAAAACATTCAGTACTTC. This sequence encodes CAIRDGKNIQYF.

The chain joins TRBV18 to TRBJ1-2; a possible D gene is TRBD1 (5 bases). The CDR3 extends over 14 amino acids. The ends were cut back, 3 bases at V and 6 bases at J, with 14 bases in the middle. Looked up from germline, CDR1 is KGHSH and CDR2 is LQKENI. The chain's CDR3 is CASSPGGDQDGYTF. The CDR3 DNA reads TGTGCCAGCTCACCGGGGGGGGATCAGGATGGCTACACCTTC.

The V call is TRBV4-3, the J call TRBJ2-1; 7 bases map to TRBD1. CDR1 is LGHNA, CDR2 YSLEER, per germline. Unmatched junction bases numbered 11, after V lost 4 bases and J lost 8 bases. The CDR3 runs 15 residues. Written as DNA, the CDR3 is TGCGCCAGCAGCCTCGGGACAGCGGACAGCGATGAGCAGTTCTTC. This gives the protein CASSLGTADSDEQFF.

This clone has only a few counts. The chain has TRBV30 and TRBJ1-5; D might be TRBD1 (5 bases). This CDR3 spans 15 amino acids. The germline V gene encodes CDR1 GTSNPN and CDR2 SVGIG (reference sequence). V was pared by 1 base and J by 4 bases, with 14 bases between. DNA for the CDR3: TGTGCCTGGAGTGCCCGGGACGGCCTAAATCAGCCCCAGCATTTT. Translating it yields CAWSARDGLNQPQHF. The variable domain in full, completed from reference TRBV30 and TRBJ1-5, reads SQTIHQWPATLVQPVGSPLSLECTVEGTSNPNLYWYRQAAGRGLQLLFYSVGIGQISSEVPQNLSASRPQDRQFILSSKKLLLSDSGFYLCAWSARDGLNQPQHFGDGTRLSIL.

This chain links TRBV28 with TRBJ2-7, with 9 positions matching TRBD1. Trimming removed 4 bases from V and 3 bases from J; junction bases left unmatched: 7. CDR1 is MDHEN, CDR2 SYDVKM, per germline. The CDR3 is 15 residues long. CDR3 coding DNA: TGTGCCAGCAGTTCCACGGGACAGGGAGGCTACGAGCAGTACGTC. Translating it yields CASSSTGQGGYEQYV.

The V gene is TRBV5-4, the J gene TRBJ2-3; no clear D. The germline V gene encodes CDR1 SGHNT and CDR2 YYREEE (reference sequence). CDR3 size: 12 residues. V was cut by 3 bases and J by 2 bases, with 4 bases left in between. The CDR3 region has the DNA TGTGCCAGCAGCTCTACCACAGATACGCAGTATTTT. It is translated as CASSSTTDTQYF.

Only a few counts were recorded for this clone. V is TRBV7-2 and J is TRBJ1-5; D unresolved. V was trimmed by 6 bases and J by 6 bases, leaving 9 bases between them. Germline values: CDR1 SGHTA, CDR2 FQGNSA. CDR3 length equals 12 residues. The CDR3: CASSNISQPQHF. The CDR3 region has the DNA TGTGCCAGCAGTAACATTAGTCAGCCCCAGCATTTT. Complete variable domain (other parts from reference TRBV7-2 and TRBJ1-5): GAGVSQSPSNKVTEKGKDVELRCDPISGHTALYWYRQSLGQGLEFLIYFQGNSAPDKSGLPSDRFSAERTGGSVSTLTIQRTQQEDSAVYLCASSNISQPQHFGDGTRLSIL.

This clone was observed a handful of times. This chain joins TRBV27 and TRBJ1-5; tentatively, D is TRBD1 (5 bases). Per germline, CDR1 MNHEY and CDR2 SMNVEV (reference sequence). V was pared by 2 bases and J by 2 bases, with 10 bases between. This CDR3 has 15 residues. The CDR3 spells CASSLTGWGNQPQHF. For the CDR3, the DNA is TGTGCCAGCAGTTTAACAGGTTGGGGCAATCAGCCCCAGCATTTT.

This clone has just a few counts. The chain employs TRBV28 and TRBJ1-1; D ambiguous. This CDR3 comprises 11 residues. Per germline, CDR1 MDHEN and CDR2 SYDVKM. V was trimmed by 5 bases and J by 10 bases, leaving 11 bases between them. The DNA of the CDR3 is TGTGCCAGCAGTACCCATAGAATAGCTTTCTTT. It is translated as CASSTHRIAFF.

The gene calls are TRBV6-6 and TRBJ1-2; 7 bases are shared with TRBD1. The CDR3 has 12 amino acids. V was pared by 8 bases and J by 2 bases, with 2 bases of the junction left unmatched. The germline V gene encodes CDR1 MNHNY and CDR2 SVGAGI (reference sequence). The CDR3 protein is CASQGVNYGYTF. The CDR3 DNA reads TGTGCCAGCCAGGGGGTAAACTATGGCTACACCTTC.

In its sample, this clone was seen a few times. J is TRBJ2-3 and V is TRBV28, with 10 positions matching TRBD1. Germline lookup yields CDR1 MDHEN and CDR2 SYDVKM. This CDR3 spans 15 amino acids. J lost 6 bases, V lost 5 bases, and 8 bases had no gene match. The CDR3, as DNA: TGTGCCAGCAGTACCGGACAGGGGGTGGGGGATACGCAGTATTTT. Protein sequence: CASSTGQGVGDTQYF.